The 14 T cell receptor beta chains below were found in one sample sequenced in a study of blood T cell repertoires in COVID-19. Assay: immunoSEQ multiplex PCR; the TCRdb copy retains only in-frame clones and omits some. Of tens of thousands of clones listed, 88% are singletons. Sequencing used peripheral blood. Receptors originate from a man in his fifties with acute or convalescent COVID-19.

This CDR3 is CATIPDISSGANVLTF. For the CDR3, the DNA is TGTGCCACCATCCCGGACATTAGCTCTGGGGCCAACGTCCTGACTTTC. V and J are TRBV10-3 and TRBJ2-6, with a possible D match to TRBD1 (5 bases). The CDR3 covers 16 residues. V shed 10 bases and J shed 0 bases, with 16 bases lying between them. Germline V gene data show CDR1 as ENHRY and CDR2 as SYGVKD.

V gene TRBV3-1 (or the pseudogene TRBV3-2) combines with J gene TRBJ2-5; 7 positions match TRBD2. Germline CDR1 and CDR2: LGHDT and YNNKEL (reference sequence). V trimming: 5 bases; J trimming: 5 bases; junction bases outside the gene matches: 8. The CDR3 is made up of 14 amino acids. The CDR3 is CASSDIAGRETQYF. DNA of the CDR3: TGTGCCAGCAGCGATATAGCGGGCCGGGAGACCCAGTACTTC.

The V call is TRBV13, the J call TRBJ2-7, with TRBD2 identical over 8 bases. Losses at the gene ends were 5 bases for V and 7 bases for J; bases not matched to a gene: 13. Germline CDR1 PRHDT, CDR2 FYEKMQ (reference sequence). CDR3 length equals 15 residues. CDR3 DNA: TGTGCCAGCAGCCCCTTTCAAGCGGGGGTGGAAGAGCAGTACTTC. Translating it yields CASSPFQAGVEEQYF. The complete variable domain, with remaining parts taken from reference TRBV13 and TRBJ2-7, reads AAGVIQSPRHLIKEKRETATLKCYPIPRHDTVYWYQQGPGQDPQFLISFYEKMQSDKGSIPDRFSAQQFSDYHSELNMSSLELGDSALYFCASSPFQAGVEEQYFGPGTRLTVT.

The chain has TRBV5-1 and TRBJ2-6, with TRBD1 as a possible D gene (6 bases). The CDR3 sequence is 18 residues long. V was trimmed by 1 base and J by 2 bases, leaving 16 bases between them. Per the germline V gene, CDR1 is SGHRS and CDR2 is YFSETQ. The DNA of the CDR3 is TGCGCCAGCAGCTTGCAGGGGCAGGGGATAGCTGGGGCCAACGTCCTGACTTTC. It yields the protein CASSLQGQGIAGANVLTF. The whole variable domain, remainder taken from reference TRBV5-1 and TRBJ2-6, is KAGVTQTPRYLIKTRGQQVTLSCSPISGHRSVSWYQQTPGQGLQFLFEYFSETQRNKGNFPGRFSGRQFSNSRSEMNVSTLELGDSALYLCASSLQGQGIAGANVLTFGAGSRLTVL.

In its sample, this clone was seen a few times. V usage is TRBV28 and J usage is TRBJ2-7, with no clear D. CDR3 length: 12 amino acids. V gave up 2 bases and J gave up 3 bases, with 5 bases separating them. The germline V gene encodes CDR1 MDHEN and CDR2 SYDVKM. CDR3 sequence (DNA): TGTGCCAGCAGTTTACCCTTCTACGAGCAGTACTTC. Encoded protein: CASSLPFYEQYF.

The chain has TRBV7-9 and TRBJ1-1; a weak D match, TRBD1 (6 bases). The CDR3 sequence is 12 residues long. CDR1 and CDR2 (germline): SEHNR, FQNEAQ (reference sequence). Trimming left V 6 bases short and J 3 bases short, with 8 bases between. The chain's CDR3 is CASRAGDTEAFF. The CDR3 DNA reads TGTGCCAGCAGGGCAGGGGACACTGAAGCTTTCTTT.

This clone has more than one count but fewer than ten. The rearrangement joins TRBV18 to TRBJ1-6; D ambiguous. This CDR3 region has 13 residues. Trimming cost V 8 bases and J 8 bases, with 13 bases left between them. The germline gives CDR1 KGHSH, CDR2 LQKENI. CDR3 nucleotide sequence: TGTGCCAGCACTATGGACTCCGATTCACCCCTCCACTTT. Translating it yields CASTMDSDSPLHF. Based on the CDR3 plus reference TRBV18 and TRBJ1-6, the full variable domain is NAGVMQNPRHLVRRRGQEARLRCSPMKGHSHVYWYRQLPEEGLKFMVYLQKENIIDESGMPKERFSAEFPKEGPSILRIQQVVRGDSAAYFCASTMDSDSPLHFGNGTRLTVT.

The chain has TRBV27 and TRBJ2-1; 11 bases line up with TRBD2. The CDR3 is 15 amino acids. The V gene's germline CDR1 is MNHEY and CDR2 SMNVEV (reference sequence). The J segment lost 5 bases and the V segment lost 5 bases, leaving 5 bases of the junction unmatched. CDR3: CASSAGTSGNNEQFF. CDR3 sequence (DNA): TGTGCCAGCAGTGCCGGGACTAGCGGAAACAATGAGCAGTTCTTC.

The rearrangement links TRBV10-1 to TRBJ2-5; weak D call: TRBD1 (5 bases). This CDR3 comprises 13 residues. V lost 0 bases to trimming and J lost 5 bases, with 7 bases between them. The germline gives CDR1 WNHNN, CDR2 SYGVQD (reference sequence). CDR3 sequence (DNA): TGCGCCAGCAGTGAGTCGGGGCCTGAGACCCAGTACTTC. It codes for CASSESGPETQYF.

Here the CDR3 reads CASSLGQSYTDTQYF. DNA for the CDR3: TGTGCCAGCAGCTTAGGACAGTCCTACACAGATACGCAGTATTTT. This chain connects TRBV11-2 to TRBJ2-3, with a tentative D call TRBD1 (5 bases). The germline gives CDR1 SGHAT, CDR2 FQNNGV. There are 15 residues in the CDR3. V lost 1 base and J lost 2, with 10 bases in between.

The chain uses TRBV27 and TRBJ1-4; D may be TRBD1 (5 bases). The CDR3 sequence is 15 residues long. Germline CDR1 is MNHEY and CDR2 is SMNVEV (reference sequence). The V end lost 6 bases, the J end lost 7 bases, and 18 bases lay between the germline ends. The CDR3 spells CASSYSRGGSEKLFF. The CDR3 DNA reads as TGTGCCAGCAGCTACTCCCGGGGGGGAAGTGAAAAACTGTTTTTT.

The chain has TRBV19 and TRBJ2-1, with 9 positions matching TRBD1. The CDR3 has 16 residues. Germline values: CDR1 LNHDA, CDR2 SQIVND (reference sequence). Trimming took 5 bases from V and 0 from J; bases not matched to a gene: 5. The CDR3 nucleotides are TGTGCCAGTAGTGAACAGGGGGCAAGCTCCTACAATGAGCAGTTCTTC. Protein product: CASSEQGASSYNEQFF.

The genes are TRBV6-5 and TRBJ2-3, with a weak D call TRBD1 (5 bases). The V gene's germline CDR1 is MNHEY and CDR2 SVGAGI. The CDR3 covers 14 residues. Trimming pared 10 bases from V and 3 bases from J, leaving 17 bases between. CDR3 DNA sequence: TGTGCCACATCGGCCCGACAGTTAACAGATACGCAGTATTTT. As protein: CATSARQLTDTQYF.

This clone was detected only a few times. The V gene is TRBV6-2 or TRBV6-3, the J gene TRBJ1-1; no reliable D call. Deletions cut 6 bases from V and 6 bases from J, with 26 bases between. The germline V gene encodes CDR1 MNHEY and CDR2 SVGEGT. This CDR3 has 17 residues. CDR3 sequence reads: CASSSSWWTGETPEAFF. DNA of the CDR3: TGTGCCAGCAGCTCCTCTTGGTGGACTGGTGAAACCCCTGAAGCTTTCTTT.